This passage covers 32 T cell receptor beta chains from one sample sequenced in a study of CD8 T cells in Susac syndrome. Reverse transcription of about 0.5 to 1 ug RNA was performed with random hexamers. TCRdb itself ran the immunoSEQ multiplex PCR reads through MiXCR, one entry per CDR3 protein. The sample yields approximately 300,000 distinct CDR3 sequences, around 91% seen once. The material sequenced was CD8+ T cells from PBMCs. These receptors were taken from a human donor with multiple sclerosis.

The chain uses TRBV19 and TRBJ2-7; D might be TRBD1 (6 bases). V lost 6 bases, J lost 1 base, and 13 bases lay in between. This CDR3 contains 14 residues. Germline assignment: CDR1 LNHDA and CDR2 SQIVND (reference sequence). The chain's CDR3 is CASRNRDTSYEQYF. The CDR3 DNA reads TGTGCCAGTAGGAACCGGGACACTTCCTACGAGCAGTACTTC.

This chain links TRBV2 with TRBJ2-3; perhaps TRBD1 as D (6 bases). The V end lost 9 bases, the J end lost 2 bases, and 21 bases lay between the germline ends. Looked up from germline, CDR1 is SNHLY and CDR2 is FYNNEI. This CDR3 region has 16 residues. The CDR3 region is CARTSSGDRNTDTQYF. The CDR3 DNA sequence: TGTGCCAGGACCTCCTCAGGGGATCGGAACACAGATACGCAGTATTTT.

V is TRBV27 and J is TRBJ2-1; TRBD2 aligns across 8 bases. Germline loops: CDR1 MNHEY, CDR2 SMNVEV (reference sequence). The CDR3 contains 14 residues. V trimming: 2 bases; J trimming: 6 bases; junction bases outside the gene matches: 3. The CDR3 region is CASSLTGGPNEQFF. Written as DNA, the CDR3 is TGTGCCAGCAGTTTAACGGGAGGGCCCAATGAGCAGTTCTTC.

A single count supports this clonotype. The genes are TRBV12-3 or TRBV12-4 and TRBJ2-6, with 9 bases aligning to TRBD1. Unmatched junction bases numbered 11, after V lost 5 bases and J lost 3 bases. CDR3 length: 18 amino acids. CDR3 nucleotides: TGTGCCAGCAGTCCAAGGGGGACAGGGACTTATGGGGCCAACGTCCTGACTTTC. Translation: CASSPRGTGTYGANVLTF.

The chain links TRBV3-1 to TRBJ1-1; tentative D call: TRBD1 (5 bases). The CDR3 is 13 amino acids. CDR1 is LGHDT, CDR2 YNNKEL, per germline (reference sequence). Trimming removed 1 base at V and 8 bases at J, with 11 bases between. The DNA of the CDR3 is TGTGCCAGCAGCCAAGTGGGGCGCAGGGAAGCTTTCTTT. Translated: CASSQVGRREAFF.

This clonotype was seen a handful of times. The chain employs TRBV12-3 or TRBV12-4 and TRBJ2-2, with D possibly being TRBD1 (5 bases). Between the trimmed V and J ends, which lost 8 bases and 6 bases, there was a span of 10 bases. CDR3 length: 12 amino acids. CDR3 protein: CASRQGSGELFF. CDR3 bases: TGTGCCAGCCGCCAGGGTTCCGGGGAGCTGTTTTTT.

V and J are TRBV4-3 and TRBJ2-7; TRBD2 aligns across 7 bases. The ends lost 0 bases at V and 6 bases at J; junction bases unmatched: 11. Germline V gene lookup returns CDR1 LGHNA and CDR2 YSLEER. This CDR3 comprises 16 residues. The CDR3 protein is CASSQDRLAALGEQYF. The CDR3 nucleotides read TGCGCCAGCAGCCAAGATAGGCTAGCGGCCCTGGGCGAGCAGTACTTC.

The CDR3 reads CASSLLGQAPSYNEQFF. DNA of the CDR3: TGTGCCAGCAGTTTATTGGGACAGGCACCCTCCTACAATGAGCAGTTCTTC. The chain couples TRBV27 to TRBJ2-1; TRBD1 matches at 8 bases. The length of the CDR3 is 17 residues. J was trimmed by 0 bases and V by 1 base; bases with no gene match: 5. CDR1 is MNHEY and CDR2 is SMNVEV in the germline V gene (reference sequence).

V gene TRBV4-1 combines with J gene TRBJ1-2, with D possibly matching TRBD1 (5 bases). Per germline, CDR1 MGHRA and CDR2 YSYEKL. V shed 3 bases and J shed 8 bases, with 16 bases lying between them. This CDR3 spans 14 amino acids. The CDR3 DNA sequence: TGCGCCAGCAGCCAGATAGGGGACGGGAACGGCTACACCTTC. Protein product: CASSQIGDGNGYTF.

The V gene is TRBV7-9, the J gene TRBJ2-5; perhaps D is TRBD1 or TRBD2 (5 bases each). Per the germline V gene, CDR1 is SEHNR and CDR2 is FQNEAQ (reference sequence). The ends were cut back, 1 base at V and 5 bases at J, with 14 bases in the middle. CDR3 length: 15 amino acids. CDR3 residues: CASSLVIGREETQYF. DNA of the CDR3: TGTGCCAGCAGCTTAGTTATAGGCAGGGAGGAGACCCAGTACTTC. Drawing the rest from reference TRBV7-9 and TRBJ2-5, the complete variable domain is DTGVSQNPRHKITKRGQNVTFRCDPISEHNRLYWYRQTLGQGPEFLTYFQNEAQLEKSRLLSDRFSAERPKGSFSTLEIQRTEQGDSAMYLCASSLVIGREETQYFGPGTRLLVL.

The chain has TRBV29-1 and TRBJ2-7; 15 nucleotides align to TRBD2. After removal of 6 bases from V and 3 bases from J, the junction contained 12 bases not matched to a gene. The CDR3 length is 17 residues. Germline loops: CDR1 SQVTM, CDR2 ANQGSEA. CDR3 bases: TGCAGCGTCCTAGGACTAGCGGGGGGGCTCAAGCTCTACGAGCAGTACTTC. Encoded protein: CSVLGLAGGLKLYEQYF.

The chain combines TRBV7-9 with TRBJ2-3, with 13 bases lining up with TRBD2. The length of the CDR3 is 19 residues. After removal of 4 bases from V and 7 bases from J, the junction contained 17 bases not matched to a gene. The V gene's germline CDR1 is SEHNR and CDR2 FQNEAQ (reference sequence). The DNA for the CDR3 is TGTGCCAGCAGCTCCGGACTAGCGGGAGAAAGTGGGGGTTCGAATACGCAGTATTTT. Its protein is CASSSGLAGESGGSNTQYF.

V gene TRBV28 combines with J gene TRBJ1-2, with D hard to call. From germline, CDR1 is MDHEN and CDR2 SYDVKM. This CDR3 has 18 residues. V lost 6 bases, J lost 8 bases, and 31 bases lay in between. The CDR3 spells CASSPRSPVATDPGGYTF. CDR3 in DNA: TGTGCCAGCAGCCCTCGTTCCCCCGTGGCTACGGACCCTGGGGGCTACACCTTC.

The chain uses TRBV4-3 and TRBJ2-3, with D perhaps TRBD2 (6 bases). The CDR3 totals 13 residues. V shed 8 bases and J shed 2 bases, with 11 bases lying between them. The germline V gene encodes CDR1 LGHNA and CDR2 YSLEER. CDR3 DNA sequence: TGCGCCAGCGGGGGGTCCACCACAGATACGCAGTATTTT. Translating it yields CASGGSTTDTQYF.

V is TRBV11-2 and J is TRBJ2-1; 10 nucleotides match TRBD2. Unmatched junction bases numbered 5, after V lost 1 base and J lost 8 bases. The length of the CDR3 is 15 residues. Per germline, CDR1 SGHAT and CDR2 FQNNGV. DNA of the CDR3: TGTGCCAGCAGCTTAGGTAGCGGGAGGTGGGATGAGCAGTTCTTC. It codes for CASSLGSGRWDEQFF.

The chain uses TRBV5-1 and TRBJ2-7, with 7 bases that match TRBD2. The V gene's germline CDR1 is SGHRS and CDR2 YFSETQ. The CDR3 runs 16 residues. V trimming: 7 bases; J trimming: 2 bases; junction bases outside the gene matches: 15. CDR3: CASSGLGGRDPYEQYF. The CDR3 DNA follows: TGCGCCAGCTCAGGACTCGGGGGGAGGGACCCCTACGAGCAGTACTTC.

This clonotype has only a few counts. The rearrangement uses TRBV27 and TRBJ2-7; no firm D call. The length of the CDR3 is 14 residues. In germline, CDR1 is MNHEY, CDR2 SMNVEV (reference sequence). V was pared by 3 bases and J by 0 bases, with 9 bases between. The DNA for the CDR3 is TGTGCCAGCAGTTTTGTCAGCTCCTCCTACGAGCAGTACTTC. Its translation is CASSFVSSSYEQYF.

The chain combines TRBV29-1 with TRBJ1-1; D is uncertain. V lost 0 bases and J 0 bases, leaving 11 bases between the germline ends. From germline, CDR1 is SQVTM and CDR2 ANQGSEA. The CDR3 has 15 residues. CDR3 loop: CSVEDHEIMNTEAFF. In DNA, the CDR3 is TGCAGCGTTGAAGATCACGAGATTATGAACACTGAAGCTTTCTTT.

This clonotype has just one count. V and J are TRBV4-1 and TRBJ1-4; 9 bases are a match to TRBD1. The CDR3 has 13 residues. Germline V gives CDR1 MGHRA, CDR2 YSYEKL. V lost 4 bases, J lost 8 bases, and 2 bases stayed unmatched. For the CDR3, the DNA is TGCGCCAGCAGCCGCGGGACAGGGGAAAAACTGTTTTTT. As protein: CASSRGTGEKLFF.

The chain's CDR3 is CASSLGLSWYEQYF. DNA of the CDR3: TGTGCCAGCAGCCTCGGATTGAGCTGGTACGAGCAGTACTTC. V is TRBV11-2 and J is TRBJ2-7; no clear D gene. V lost 5 bases to trimming and J lost 4 bases, with 15 bases between them. The CDR3 has 14 amino acids. Looked up from germline, CDR1 is SGHAT and CDR2 is FQNNGV.

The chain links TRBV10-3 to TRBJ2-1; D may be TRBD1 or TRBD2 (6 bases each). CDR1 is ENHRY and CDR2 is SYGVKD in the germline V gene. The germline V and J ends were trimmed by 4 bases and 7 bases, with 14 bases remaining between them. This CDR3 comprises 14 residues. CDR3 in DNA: TGTGCCATCAGTGGGGCGACGGGGGCAAATGAGCAGTTCTTC. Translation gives CAISGATGANEQFF.

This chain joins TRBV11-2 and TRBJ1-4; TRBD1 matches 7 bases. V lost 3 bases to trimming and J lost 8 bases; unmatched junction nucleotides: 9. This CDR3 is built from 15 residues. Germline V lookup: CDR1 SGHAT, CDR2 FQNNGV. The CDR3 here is CASSFSTGRKEKLFF. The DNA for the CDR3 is TGTGCCAGCAGCTTTTCGACAGGGCGAAAAGAAAAACTGTTTTTT.

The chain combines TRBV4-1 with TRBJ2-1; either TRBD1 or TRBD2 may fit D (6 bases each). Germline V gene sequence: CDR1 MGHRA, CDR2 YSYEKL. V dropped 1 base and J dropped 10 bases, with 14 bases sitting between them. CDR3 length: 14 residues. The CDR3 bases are TGCGCCAGCAGCCAAGTAGGATTCGGGGGCGAGCAGTTCTTC. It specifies CASSQVGFGGEQFF.

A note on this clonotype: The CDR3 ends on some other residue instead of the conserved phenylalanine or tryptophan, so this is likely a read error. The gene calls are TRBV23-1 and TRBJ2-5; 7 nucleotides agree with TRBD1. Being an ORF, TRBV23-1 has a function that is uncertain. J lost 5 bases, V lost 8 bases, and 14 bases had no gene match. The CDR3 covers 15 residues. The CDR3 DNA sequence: TGCGCCAGCGGTCCCGGGGACAGAAGGTGTGAGACCCAGTACCTC. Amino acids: CASGPGDRRCETQYL.

CDR3 amino acids: CATRRRGPYGYTF. CDR3 coding DNA: TGTGCCACCAGAAGGAGGGGCCCCTATGGCTACACCTTC. This chain uses TRBV15 with TRBJ1-2; tentatively, D is TRBD1 (5 bases). CDR1 is LNHNV and CDR2 is YYDKDF in the germline V gene (reference sequence). This CDR3 has 13 amino acids. V was clipped by 6 bases and J by 4 bases, with 12 bases between them.

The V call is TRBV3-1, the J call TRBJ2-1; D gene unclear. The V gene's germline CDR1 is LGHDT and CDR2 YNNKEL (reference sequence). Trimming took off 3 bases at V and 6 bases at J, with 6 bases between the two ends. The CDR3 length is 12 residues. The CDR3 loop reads CASSHVINEQFF. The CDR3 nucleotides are TGTGCCAGCAGCCACGTTATCAATGAGCAGTTCTTC.

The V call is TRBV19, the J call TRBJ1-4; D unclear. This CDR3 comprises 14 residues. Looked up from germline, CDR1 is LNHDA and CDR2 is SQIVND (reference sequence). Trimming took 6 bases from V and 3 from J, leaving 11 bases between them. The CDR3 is CASSLPDPNEKLFF. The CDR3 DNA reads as TGTGCCAGTAGCCTACCGGACCCTAATGAAAAACTGTTTTTT.

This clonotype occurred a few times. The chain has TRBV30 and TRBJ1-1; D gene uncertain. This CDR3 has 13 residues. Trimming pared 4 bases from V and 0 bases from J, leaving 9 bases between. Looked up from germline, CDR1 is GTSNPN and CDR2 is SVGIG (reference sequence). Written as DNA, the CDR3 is TGTGCCTGGAAACTAGTTGTGAACACTGAAGCTTTCTTT. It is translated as CAWKLVVNTEAFF.

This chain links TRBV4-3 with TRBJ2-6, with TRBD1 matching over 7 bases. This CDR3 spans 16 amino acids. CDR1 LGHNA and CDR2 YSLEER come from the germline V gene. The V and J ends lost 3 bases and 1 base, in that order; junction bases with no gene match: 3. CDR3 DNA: TGCGCCAGCAGCCAGGTACAGGGGTCTGGGGCCAACGTCCTGACTTTC. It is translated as CASSQVQGSGANVLTF.

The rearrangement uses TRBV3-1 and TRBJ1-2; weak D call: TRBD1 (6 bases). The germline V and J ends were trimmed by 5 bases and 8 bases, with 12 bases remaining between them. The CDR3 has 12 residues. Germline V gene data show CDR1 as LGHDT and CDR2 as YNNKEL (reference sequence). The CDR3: CASSGQLIGYTF. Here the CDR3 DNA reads TGTGCCAGCAGCGGACAGCTGATAGGCTACACCTTC.

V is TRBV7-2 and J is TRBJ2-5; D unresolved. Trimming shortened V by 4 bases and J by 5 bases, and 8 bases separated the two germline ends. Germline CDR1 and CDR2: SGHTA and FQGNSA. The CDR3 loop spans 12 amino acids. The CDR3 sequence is CASSSIDETQYF. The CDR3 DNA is TGTGCCAGCAGCTCCATAGACGAGACCCAGTACTTC.

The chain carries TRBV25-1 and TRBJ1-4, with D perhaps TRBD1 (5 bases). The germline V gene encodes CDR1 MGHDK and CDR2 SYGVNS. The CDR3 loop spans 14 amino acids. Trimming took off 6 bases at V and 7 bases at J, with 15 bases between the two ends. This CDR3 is CASSWTEGTEKLFF. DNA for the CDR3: TGTGCCAGCAGCTGGACGGAGGGGACTGAAAAACTGTTTTTT.